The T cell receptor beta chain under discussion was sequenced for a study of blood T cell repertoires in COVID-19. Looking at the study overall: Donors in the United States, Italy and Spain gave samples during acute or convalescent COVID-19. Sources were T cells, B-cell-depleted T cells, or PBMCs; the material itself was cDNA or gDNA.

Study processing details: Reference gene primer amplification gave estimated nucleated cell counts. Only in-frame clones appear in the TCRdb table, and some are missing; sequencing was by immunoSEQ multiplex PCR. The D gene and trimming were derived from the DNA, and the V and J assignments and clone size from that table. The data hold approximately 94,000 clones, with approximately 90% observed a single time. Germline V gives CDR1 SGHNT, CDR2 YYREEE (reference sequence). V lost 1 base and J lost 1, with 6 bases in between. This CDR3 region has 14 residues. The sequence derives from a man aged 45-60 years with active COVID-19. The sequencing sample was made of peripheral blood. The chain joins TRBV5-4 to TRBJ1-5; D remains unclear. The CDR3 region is CASSLRGSNQPQHF. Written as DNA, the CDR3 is TGTGCCAGCAGCTTGCGGGGAAGCAATCAGCCCCAGCATTTT. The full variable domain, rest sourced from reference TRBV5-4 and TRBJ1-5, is ETGVTQSPTHLIKTRGQQVTLRCSSQSGHNTVSWYQQALGQGPQFIFQYYREEENGRGNFPPRFSGLQFPNYSSELNVNALELDDSALYLCASSLRGSNQPQHFGDGTRLSIL.